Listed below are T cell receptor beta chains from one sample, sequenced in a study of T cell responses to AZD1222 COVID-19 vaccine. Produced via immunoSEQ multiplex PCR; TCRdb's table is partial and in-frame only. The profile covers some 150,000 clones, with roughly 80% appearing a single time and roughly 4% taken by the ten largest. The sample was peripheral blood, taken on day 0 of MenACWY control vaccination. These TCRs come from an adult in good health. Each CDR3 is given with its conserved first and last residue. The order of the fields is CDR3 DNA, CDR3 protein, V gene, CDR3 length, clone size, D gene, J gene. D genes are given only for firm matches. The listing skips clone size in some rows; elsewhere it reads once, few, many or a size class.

DNA: TGTGCCAGCAGTGGAAAGGTACAGCTCTATAATTCACCCCTCCACTTT; CDR3: CASSGKVQLYNSPLHF; V: TRBV2; length: 16; size: .; D: .; J: TRBJ1-6
DNA: TGTGCCAGTAGTATATCGTTTTTTAATCCGGCATCAGTAGACTACGAGCAGTACTTC; CDR3: CASSISFFNPASVDYEQYF; V: TRBV19; length: 19; size: .; D: .; J: TRBJ2-7
DNA: TGTGCCAGCAGCCAAGGCCAGGGGTTGGGAAACACCATATATTTT; CDR3: CASSQGQGLGNTIYF; V: TRBV3-1/TRBV3-2; length: 15; size: few; D: .; J: TRBJ1-3
DNA: TGTGCCACCAGCACCGCGGACAGCTACTTAGAGACCCAGTACTTC; CDR3: CATSTADSYLETQYF; V: TRBV15; length: 15; size: .; D: .; J: TRBJ2-5
DNA: TGTGCCTGGAACCTCGGACACGCGAATGAAAAACTGTTTTTT; CDR3: CAWNLGHANEKLFF; V: TRBV30; length: 14; size: .; D: .; J: TRBJ1-4
DNA: TGTGCCAGCAGCTCAAACCCTAGCGGAGATACGCAGTATTTT; CDR3: CASSSNPSGDTQYF; V: TRBV9; length: 14; size: .; D: TRBD2; J: TRBJ2-3
DNA: TGTGCCAGCAGCTCACAGGCCCGCTCTGGAAACACCATATATTTT; CDR3: CASSSQARSGNTIYF; V: TRBV7-2; length: 15; size: .; D: .; J: TRBJ1-3
DNA: TGTGCCAGCAGCGGGACGGGACAGGGGAATGGCTACACCTTC; CDR3: CASSGTGQGNGYTF; V: TRBV5-6; length: 14; size: .; D: TRBD1; J: TRBJ1-2
DNA: TGTGCCAGCTCTCAGGGGTCGGCAAGCACAGATACGCAGTATTTT; CDR3: CASSQGSASTDTQYF; V: TRBV18; length: 15; size: .; D: .; J: TRBJ2-3
DNA: TGTGCCAGCAGCTTTACTCGGGAGCTGTTTTTT; CDR3: CASSFTRELFF; V: TRBV7-9; length: 11; size: .; D: .; J: TRBJ2-2
DNA: TGTGCCAGCATCCACCGGGACAGGGTAAATTCACCCCTCCACTTT; CDR3: CASIHRDRVNSPLHF; V: TRBV2; length: 15; size: .; D: TRBD1; J: TRBJ1-6
DNA: TGTGCCAGCAGCTTAGCTCTGGGGGTCCGGGCCTATGGCTACACCTTC; CDR3: CASSLALGVRAYGYTF; V: TRBV7-2; length: 16; size: .; D: .; J: TRBJ1-2
DNA: TGTGCCAGCAGCCAAGTGGGTCTAGCGGGCACAGATACGCAGTATTTT; CDR3: CASSQVGLAGTDTQYF; V: TRBV3-1/TRBV3-2; length: 16; size: .; D: TRBD2; J: TRBJ2-3
DNA: TGTGCCAGCAGTTTGGCAGCTAACTATGGCTACACCTTC; CDR3: CASSLAANYGYTF; V: TRBV28; length: 13; size: .; D: .; J: TRBJ1-2
DNA: TGTGCCAGCAGTGGGCAGGTGGGTCTCGGGAATGAGCAGTTCTTC; CDR3: CASSGQVGLGNEQFF; V: TRBV25-1; length: 15; size: .; D: .; J: TRBJ2-1
DNA: TGTGCCAGCAGCCCCATATCCCTATTGCTAGACAATGAGCAGTTCTTC; CDR3: CASSPISLLLDNEQFF; V: TRBV11-2; length: 16; size: .; D: .; J: TRBJ2-1
DNA: TGTGCCAGCAGTTACTCGAACAGGGAAGAGACCCAGTACTTC; CDR3: CASSYSNREETQYF; V: TRBV6-5; length: 14; size: .; D: .; J: TRBJ2-5